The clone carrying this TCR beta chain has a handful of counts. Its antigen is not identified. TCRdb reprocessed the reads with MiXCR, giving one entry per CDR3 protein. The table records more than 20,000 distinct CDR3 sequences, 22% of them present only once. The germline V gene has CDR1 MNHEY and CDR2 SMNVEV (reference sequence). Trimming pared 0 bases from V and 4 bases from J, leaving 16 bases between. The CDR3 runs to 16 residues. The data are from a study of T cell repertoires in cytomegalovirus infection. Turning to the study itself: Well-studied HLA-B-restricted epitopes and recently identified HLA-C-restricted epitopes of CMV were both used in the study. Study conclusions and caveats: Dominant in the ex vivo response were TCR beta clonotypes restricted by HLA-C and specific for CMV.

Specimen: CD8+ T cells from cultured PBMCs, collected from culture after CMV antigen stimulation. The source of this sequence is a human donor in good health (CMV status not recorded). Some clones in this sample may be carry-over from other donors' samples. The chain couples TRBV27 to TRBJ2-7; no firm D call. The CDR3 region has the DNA TGTGCCAGCAGTTTATCTACGCTCCTTTTTCCGTACGAGCAGTACTTC. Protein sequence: CASSLSTLLFPYEQYF.